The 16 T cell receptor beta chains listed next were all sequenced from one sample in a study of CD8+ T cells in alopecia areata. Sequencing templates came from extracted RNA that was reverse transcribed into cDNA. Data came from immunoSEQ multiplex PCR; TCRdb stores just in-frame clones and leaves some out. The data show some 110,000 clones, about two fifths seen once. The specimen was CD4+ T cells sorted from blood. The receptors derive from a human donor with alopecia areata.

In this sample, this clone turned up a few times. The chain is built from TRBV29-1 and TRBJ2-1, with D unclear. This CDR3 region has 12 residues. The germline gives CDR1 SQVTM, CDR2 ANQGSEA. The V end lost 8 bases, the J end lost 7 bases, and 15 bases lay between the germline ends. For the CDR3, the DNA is TGCAGCTCGGCCGAATGGCTGAATGAGCAGTTCTTC. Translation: CSSAEWLNEQFF.

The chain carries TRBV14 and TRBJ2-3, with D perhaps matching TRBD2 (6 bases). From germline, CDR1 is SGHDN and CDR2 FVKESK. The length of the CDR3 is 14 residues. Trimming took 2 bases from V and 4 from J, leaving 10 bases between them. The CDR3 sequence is CASSQQPGADTQYF. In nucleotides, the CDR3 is TGTGCCAGCAGCCAACAACCGGGAGCAGATACGCAGTATTTT.

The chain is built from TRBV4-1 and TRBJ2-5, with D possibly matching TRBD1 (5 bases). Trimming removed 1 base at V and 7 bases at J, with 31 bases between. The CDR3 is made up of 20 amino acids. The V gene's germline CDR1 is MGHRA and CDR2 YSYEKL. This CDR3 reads CASSQVGRGVPVPLTATQYF. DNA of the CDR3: TGCGCCAGCAGCCAAGTAGGAAGGGGCGTCCCCGTCCCTCTTACAGCGACCCAGTACTTC.

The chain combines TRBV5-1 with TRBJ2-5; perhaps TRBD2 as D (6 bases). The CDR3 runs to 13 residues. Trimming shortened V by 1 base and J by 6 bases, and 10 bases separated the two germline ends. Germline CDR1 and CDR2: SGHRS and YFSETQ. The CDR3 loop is CASSLTGGKTQYF. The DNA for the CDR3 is TGCGCCAGCAGCTTGACTGGGGGGAAGACCCAGTACTTC.

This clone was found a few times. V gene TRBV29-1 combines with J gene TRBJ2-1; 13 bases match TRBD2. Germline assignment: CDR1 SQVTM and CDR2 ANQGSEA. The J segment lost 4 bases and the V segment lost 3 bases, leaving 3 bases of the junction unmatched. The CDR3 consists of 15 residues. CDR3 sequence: CSVDGTSGKYNEQFF. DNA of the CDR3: TGCAGCGTTGACGGGACTAGCGGGAAGTACAATGAGCAGTTCTTC.

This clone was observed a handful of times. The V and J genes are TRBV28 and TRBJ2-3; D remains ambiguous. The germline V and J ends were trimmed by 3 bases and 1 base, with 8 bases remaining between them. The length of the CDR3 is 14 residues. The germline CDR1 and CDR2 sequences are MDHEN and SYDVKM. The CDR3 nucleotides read TGTGCCAGCAGTTTCCCCAGACGCACAGATACGCAGTATTTT. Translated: CASSFPRRTDTQYF.

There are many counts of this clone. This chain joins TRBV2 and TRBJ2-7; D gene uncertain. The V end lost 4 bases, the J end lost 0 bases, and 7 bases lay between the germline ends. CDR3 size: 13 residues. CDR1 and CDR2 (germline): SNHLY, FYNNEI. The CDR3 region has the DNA TGTGCCAGCAGTGCCGCAGGCTCCTACGAGCAGTACTTC. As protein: CASSAAGSYEQYF.

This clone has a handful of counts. CDR3 residues: CASSVGGYVQDTQYF. CDR3 coding DNA: TGTGCCAGCAGCGTTGGGGGGTATGTGCAAGATACGCAGTATTTT. The chain has TRBV9 and TRBJ2-3; a weak D match, TRBD2 (6 bases). Trimming took off 2 bases at V and 5 bases at J, with 15 bases between the two ends. Germline V gives CDR1 SGDLS, CDR2 YYNGEE. The CDR3 extends over 15 amino acids.

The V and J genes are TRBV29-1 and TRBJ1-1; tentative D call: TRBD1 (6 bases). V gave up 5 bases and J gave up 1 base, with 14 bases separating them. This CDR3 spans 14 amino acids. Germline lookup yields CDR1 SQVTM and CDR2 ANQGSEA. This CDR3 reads CSVRVRGKNTEAFF. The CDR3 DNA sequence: TGCAGCGTTCGGGTCAGGGGTAAGAACACTGAAGCTTTCTTT.

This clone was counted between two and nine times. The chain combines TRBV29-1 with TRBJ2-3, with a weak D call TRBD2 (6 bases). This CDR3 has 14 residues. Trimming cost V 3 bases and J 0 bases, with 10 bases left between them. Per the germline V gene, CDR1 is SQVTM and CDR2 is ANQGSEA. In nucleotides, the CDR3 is TGCAGCGTTGACCGGGCGGGGAGCACAGATACGCAGTATTTT. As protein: CSVDRAGSTDTQYF.

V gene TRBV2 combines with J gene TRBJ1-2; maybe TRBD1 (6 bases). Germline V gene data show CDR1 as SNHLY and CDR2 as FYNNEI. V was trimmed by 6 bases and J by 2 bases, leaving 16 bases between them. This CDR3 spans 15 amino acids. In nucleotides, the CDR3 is TGTGCCAGCAGGCGACAGGCGTCACCCAACTATGGCTACACCTTC. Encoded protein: CASRRQASPNYGYTF.

The CDR3 reads CASSLGGGTTDTQYF. The CDR3 DNA follows: TGCGCCAGCAGCTTGGGCGGAGGGACCACAGATACGCAGTATTTT. This rearrangement joins TRBV5-1 to TRBJ2-3, with D perhaps TRBD2 (6 bases). The CDR3 runs to 15 residues. Germline CDR1 SGHRS, CDR2 YFSETQ. V shed 0 bases and J shed 2 bases, with 10 bases lying between them.

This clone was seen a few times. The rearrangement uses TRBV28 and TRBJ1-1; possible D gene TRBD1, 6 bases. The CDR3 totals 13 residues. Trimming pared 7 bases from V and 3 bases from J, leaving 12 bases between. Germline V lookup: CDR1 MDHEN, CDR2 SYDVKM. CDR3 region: CASNAGQYTEAFF. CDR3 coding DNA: TGTGCCAGCAACGCCGGACAGTACACTGAAGCTTTCTTT. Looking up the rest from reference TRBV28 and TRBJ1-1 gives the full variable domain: DVKVTQSSRYLVKRTGEKVFLECVQDMDHENMFWYRQDPGLGLRLIYFSYDVKMKEKGDIPEGYSVSREKKERFSLILESASTNQTSMYLCASNAGQYTEAFFGQGTRLTVV.

The CDR3: CASSLWWLAGSYNEQFF. In DNA, the CDR3 is TGCGCCAGCAGCCTATGGTGGCTAGCGGGATCCTACAATGAGCAGTTCTTC. V and J are TRBV4-1 and TRBJ2-1; TRBD2 matches 9 bases. The CDR3 sequence is 17 residues long. V lost 4 bases to trimming and J lost 1 base; unmatched junction nucleotides: 8. CDR1 MGHRA and CDR2 YSYEKL come from the germline V gene.

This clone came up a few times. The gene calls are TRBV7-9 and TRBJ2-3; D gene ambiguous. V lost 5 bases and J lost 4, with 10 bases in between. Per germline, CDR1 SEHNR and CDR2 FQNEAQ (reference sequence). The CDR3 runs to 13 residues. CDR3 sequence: CASSLPQADTQYF. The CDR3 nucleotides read TGTGCCAGCAGCCTCCCCCAGGCAGATACGCAGTATTTT.

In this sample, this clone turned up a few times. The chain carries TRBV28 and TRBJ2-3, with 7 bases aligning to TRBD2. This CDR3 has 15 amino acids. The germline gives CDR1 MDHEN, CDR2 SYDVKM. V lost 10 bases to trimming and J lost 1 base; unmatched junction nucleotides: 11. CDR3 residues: CATLLSAGRTDTQYF. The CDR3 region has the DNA TGTGCCACCCTTTTATCAGCGGGACGCACAGATACGCAGTATTTT.